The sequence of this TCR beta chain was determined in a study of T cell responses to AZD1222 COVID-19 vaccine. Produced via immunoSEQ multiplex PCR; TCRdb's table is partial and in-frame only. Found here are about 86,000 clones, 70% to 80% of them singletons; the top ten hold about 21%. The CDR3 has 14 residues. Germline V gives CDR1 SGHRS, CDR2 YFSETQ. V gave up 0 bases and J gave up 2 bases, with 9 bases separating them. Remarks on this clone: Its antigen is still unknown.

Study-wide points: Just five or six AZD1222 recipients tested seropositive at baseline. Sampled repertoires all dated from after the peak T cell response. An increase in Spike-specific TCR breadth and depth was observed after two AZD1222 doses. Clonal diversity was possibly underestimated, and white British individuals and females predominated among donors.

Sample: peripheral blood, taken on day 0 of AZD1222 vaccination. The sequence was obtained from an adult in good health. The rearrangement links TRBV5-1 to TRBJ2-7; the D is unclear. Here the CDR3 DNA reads TGCGCCAGCAGCTTGGGGCAGGCGGCCTACGAGCAGTACTTC. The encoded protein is CASSLGQAAYEQYF.